The source of this T cell receptor beta chain is a study of low-dose radiotherapy and immunotherapy resistance in tumors. Study information: Intravenous cyclophosphamide at 200 mg/m2 preceded radiation and immunotherapy by one day, every two weeks.

Primers targeting TRAV and TRBV primed first-strand cDNA, covering alpha and beta chains. The authors amplified TCRs for around 20 PCR cycles with a constant-region primer and a V-primer adapter. TCRdb independently ran MiXCR on the reads; one entry per CDR3 protein. The data contain about 13,000 distinct CDR3 sequences, around three fifths of them seen just once; the ten biggest clones take up roughly 7.7%. In germline, CDR1 is MNHNY, CDR2 SVGAGI (reference sequence). Deletions cut 2 bases from V and 7 bases from J, with 9 bases between. This CDR3 has 12 residues. As their treatment, donors received nivolumab, ipilimumab, aspirin, low-dose cyclophosphamide and low-dose radiotherapy.

The chain employs TRBV6-6 and TRBJ2-7, with no clear D. This clonotype was sampled from a human donor with advanced metastatic prostate, ovarian, gallbladder or colorectal cancer (not recorded which). This table probably holds off-target reads from a library built for another chain. Here the CDR3 reads CASSYPEREQYF. In DNA form, the CDR3 reads TGTGCCAGCAGTTACCCTGAGCGAGAGCAGTACTTC.